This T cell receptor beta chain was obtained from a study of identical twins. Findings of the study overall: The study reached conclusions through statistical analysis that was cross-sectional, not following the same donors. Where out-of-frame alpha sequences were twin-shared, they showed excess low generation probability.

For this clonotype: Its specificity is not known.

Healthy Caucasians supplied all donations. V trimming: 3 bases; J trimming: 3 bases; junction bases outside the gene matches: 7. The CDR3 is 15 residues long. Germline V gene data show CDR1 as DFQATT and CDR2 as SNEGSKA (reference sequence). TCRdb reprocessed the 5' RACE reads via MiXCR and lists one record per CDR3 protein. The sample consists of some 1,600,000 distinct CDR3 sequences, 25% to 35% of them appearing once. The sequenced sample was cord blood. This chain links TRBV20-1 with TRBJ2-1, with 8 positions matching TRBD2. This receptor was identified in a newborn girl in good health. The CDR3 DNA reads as TGCAGTGCTAGCTCAACTAGCGGATACTACAATGAGCAGTTCTTC. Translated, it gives CSASSTSGYYNEQFF.